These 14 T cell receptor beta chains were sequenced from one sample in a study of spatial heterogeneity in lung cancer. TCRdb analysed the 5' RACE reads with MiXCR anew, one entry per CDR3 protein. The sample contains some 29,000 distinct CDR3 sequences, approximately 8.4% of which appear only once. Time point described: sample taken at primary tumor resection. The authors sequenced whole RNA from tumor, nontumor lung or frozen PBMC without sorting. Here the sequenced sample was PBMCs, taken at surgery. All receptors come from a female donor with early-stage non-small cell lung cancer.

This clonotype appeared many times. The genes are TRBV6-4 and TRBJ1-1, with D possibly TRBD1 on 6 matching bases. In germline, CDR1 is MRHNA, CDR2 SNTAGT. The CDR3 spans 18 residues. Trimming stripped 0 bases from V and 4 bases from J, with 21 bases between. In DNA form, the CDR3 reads TGTGCCAGCAGTGACTCGTTACGGGGGCATCTGTTTGGCACTGAAGCTTTCTTT. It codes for CASSDSLRGHLFGTEAFF.

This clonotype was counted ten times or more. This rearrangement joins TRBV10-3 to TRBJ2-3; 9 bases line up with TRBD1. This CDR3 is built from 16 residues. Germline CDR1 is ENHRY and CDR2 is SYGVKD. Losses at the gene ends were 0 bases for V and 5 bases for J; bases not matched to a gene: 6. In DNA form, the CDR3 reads TGTGCCATCAGTGAGTCCCCCGGGACAGGGATAGATACGCAGTATTTT. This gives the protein CAISESPGTGIDTQYF.

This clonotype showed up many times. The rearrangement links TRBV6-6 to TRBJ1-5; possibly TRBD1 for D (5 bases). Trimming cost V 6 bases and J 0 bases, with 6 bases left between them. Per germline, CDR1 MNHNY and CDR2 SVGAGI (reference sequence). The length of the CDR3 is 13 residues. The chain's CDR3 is CASRQDSNQPQHF. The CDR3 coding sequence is TGTGCCAGCAGACAGGATAGCAATCAGCCCCAGCATTTT.

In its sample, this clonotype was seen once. This CDR3 is CASSLITGEQYF. DNA of the CDR3: TGTGCCAGCAGCTTGATCACGGGTGAGCAGTACTTC. The V call is TRBV7-9, the J call TRBJ2-7, with unresolved D. Per the germline V gene, CDR1 is SEHNR and CDR2 is FQNEAQ (reference sequence). The CDR3 consists of 12 residues. V lost 3 bases to trimming and J lost 7 bases, with 10 bases between them. Together with reference TRBV7-9 and TRBJ2-7, the CDR3 gives the full variable domain: DTGVSQNPRHKITKRGQNVTFRCDPISEHNRLYWYRQTLGQGPEFLTYFQNEAQLEKSRLLSDRFSAERPKGSFSTLEIQRTEQGDSAMYLCASSLITGEQYFGPGTRLTVT.

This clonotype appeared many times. The DNA for the CDR3 is TGTGCCAGCCGATCGACGAAGCGGGAGTCTTACAATGAGCAGTTCTTC. Amino acid sequence: CASRSTKRESYNEQFF. The V gene is TRBV6-1, the J gene TRBJ2-1; 8 nucleotides match TRBD2. With 8 bases clipped from V and 4 bases from J, the junction kept 13 bases outside the gene matches. CDR3 length: 16 residues. Germline V gives CDR1 MNHNS, CDR2 SASEGT.

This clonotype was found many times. CDR3 DNA sequence: TGTGCCTGGACCGTGGGGTTATTCACAGATACGCAGTATTTT. This translates into CAWTVGLFTDTQYF. The chain recombines TRBV30 with TRBJ2-3, with D unresolved. The V end was cut by 4 bases, the J end by 2 bases, with 13 bases between. The CDR3 is 14 residues long. The germline V gene encodes CDR1 GTSNPN and CDR2 SVGIG (reference sequence).

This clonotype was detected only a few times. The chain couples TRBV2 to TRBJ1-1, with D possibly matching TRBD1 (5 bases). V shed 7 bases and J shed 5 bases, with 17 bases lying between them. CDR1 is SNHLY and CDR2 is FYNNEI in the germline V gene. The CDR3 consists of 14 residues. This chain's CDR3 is CASTVGRDGTEAFF. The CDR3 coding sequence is TGTGCCAGCACCGTGGGACGGGATGGGACTGAAGCTTTCTTT.

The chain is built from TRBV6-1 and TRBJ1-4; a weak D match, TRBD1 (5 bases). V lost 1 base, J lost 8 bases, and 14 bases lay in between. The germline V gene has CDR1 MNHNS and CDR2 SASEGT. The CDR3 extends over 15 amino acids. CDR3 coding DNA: TGTGCCAGCAGTGAAGGCTGGGCAGGGTTCGAAAAACTGTTTTTT. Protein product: CASSEGWAGFEKLFF.

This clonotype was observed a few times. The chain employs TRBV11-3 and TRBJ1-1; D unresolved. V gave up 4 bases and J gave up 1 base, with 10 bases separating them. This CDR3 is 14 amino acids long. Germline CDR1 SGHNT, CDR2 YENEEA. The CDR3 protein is CASSYGRRNTEAFF. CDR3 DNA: TGTGCCAGCAGCTACGGACGGAGGAACACTGAAGCTTTCTTT.

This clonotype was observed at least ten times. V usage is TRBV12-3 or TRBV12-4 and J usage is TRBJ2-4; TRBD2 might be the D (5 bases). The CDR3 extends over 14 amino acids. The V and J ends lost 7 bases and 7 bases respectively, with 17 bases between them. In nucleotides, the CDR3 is TGTGCCAGCACTGTGCTAGGGAGAGTGAACATTCAGTACTTC. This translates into CASTVLGRVNIQYF.

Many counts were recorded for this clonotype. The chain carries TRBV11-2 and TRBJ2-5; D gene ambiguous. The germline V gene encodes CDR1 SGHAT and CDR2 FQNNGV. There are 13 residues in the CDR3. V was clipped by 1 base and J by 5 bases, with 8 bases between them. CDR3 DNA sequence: TGTGCCAGCAGCTTAGGCTGGGCTGAGACCCAGTACTTC. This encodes CASSLGWAETQYF.

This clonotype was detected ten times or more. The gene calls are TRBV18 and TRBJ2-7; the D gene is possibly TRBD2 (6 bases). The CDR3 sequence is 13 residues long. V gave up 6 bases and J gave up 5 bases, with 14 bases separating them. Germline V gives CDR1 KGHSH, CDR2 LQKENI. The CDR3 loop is CASSLVPGDEQYV. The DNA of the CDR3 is TGTGCCAGCTCCCTTGTACCGGGGGACGAGCAGTACGTC.

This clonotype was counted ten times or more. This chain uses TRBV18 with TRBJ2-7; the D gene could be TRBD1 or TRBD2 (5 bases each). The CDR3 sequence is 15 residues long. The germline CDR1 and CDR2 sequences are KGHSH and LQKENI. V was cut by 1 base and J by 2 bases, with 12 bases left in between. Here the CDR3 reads CASSPLPGATYEQYV. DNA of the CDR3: TGTGCCAGCTCACCACTCCCCGGGGCTACCTACGAGCAGTACGTC.

The CDR3 DNA reads TGTGCCAGCAGCTTAGATCGGCAGGGAAGCCCCAATGAGCAGTTCTTC. It translates to CASSLDRQGSPNEQFF. The chain combines TRBV11-2 with TRBJ2-1, with D possibly matching TRBD1 (5 bases). Germline CDR1 SGHAT, CDR2 FQNNGV. Deletions cut 0 bases from V and 6 bases from J, with 15 bases between. The CDR3 sequence is 16 residues long.